The source of this TCR beta chain is a study of graft-versus-host responses after intestinal transplantation. Study-level information: All of the recipients had induction that used anti-thymocyte globulin, then tacrolimus and steroids for two to four years.

Trimming took off 5 bases at V and 2 bases at J, with 12 bases between the two ends. The CDR3 sequence is 14 residues long. CDR1 and CDR2 from the germline V gene are SGHAT and FQNNGV. Note on this clone: Its antigen is as yet unknown.

Sequenced by immunoSEQ multiplex PCR; TCRdb stores in-frame clones only, minus some. The data show 85,000 to 110,000 clones, 93% seen once. The chain is built from TRBV11-2 and TRBJ2-5, with a possible D match to TRBD2 (5 bases). Specimen: unstimulated CD8+ T cells sorted from spleen or lymph node cells, collected before intestinal transplant. This TCR came from a human donor who received an intestinal transplant. CDR3 in amino acids: CASSLTPGQETQYF. CDR3 coding DNA: TGTGCCAGCAGCCTGACACCGGGGCAAGAGACCCAGTACTTC.